This is a list of T cell receptor beta chains from one sample in a study of molecular identifiers for immune sequencing clone quantification. TCRdb itself ran the PCR reads through MiXCR, one entry per CDR3 protein. This table has 300,000 to 350,000 distinct CDR3 sequences, roughly 23% appearing once. Sequenced sample: naive CD8+ T cells from blood, with Jurkat cell RNA spiked in. These receptors originate from a human donor in good health. Some libraries in this study had Jurkat cell RNA spiked in. CDR3s include the opening cysteine and the closing phenylalanine or tryptophan. A D gene is named only where the DNA matches it firmly. Not all rows give a size; the values are once, few, many and, for expanded clones, a class.

CDR3 | DNA | V | length | J | size | D
CASSIVGNGANVLTF | TGTGCCAGTAGTATTGTGGGAAATGGGGCCAACGTCCTGACTTTC | TRBV19 | 15 | TRBJ2-6 | many | .
CSVDRANTGELFF | TGCAGCGTTGACAGGGCGAACACCGGGGAGCTGTTTTTT | TRBV29-1 | 13 | TRBJ2-2 | many | .
CASTGTSGSRGETQYF | TGTGCCTCTACCGGGACTAGCGGGAGTAGAGGGGAGACCCAGTACTTC | TRBV7-9 | 16 | TRBJ2-5 | many | TRBD2
CASRWTGGSYGYTF | TGTGCCAGTAGGTGGACAGGGGGAAGCTATGGCTACACCTTC | TRBV19 | 14 | TRBJ1-2 | few | TRBD1
CASSPPAGAPSGNTEAFF | TGTGCCAGCAGCCCACCGGCCGGGGCTCCGAGTGGAAACACTGAAGCTTTCTTT | TRBV7-9 | 18 | TRBJ1-1 | many | .
CASSFAQPSSGNTIYF | TGTGCCAGCAGTTTCGCACAGCCGAGCTCTGGAAACACCATATATTTT | TRBV12-3/TRBV12-4 | 16 | TRBJ1-3 | many | .
CASSLMGEGLREQYF | TGTGCCAGCAGCTTAATGGGGGAGGGCCTCCGAGAGCAGTACTTC | TRBV7-9 | 15 | TRBJ2-7 | many | TRBD2
CASSFQGTYEQYF | TGTGCCAGCAGTTTTCAGGGAACCTACGAGCAGTACTTC | TRBV6-2/TRBV6-3 | 13 | TRBJ2-7 | many | .
CASSPGKLYNSPLHF | TGTGCCAGCAGCCCGGGGAAGCTGTATAATTCACCCCTCCACTTT | TRBV27 | 15 | TRBJ1-6 | . | .
CASSIGTSGQETQYF | TGTGCCAGTAGTATAGGGACTAGCGGCCAAGAGACCCAGTACTTC | TRBV19 | 15 | TRBJ2-5 | many | TRBD2
CASSLTGAYEQYF | TGTGCCAGCAGCTTGACAGGGGCCTACGAGCAGTACTTC | TRBV5-6 | 13 | TRBJ2-7 | many | TRBD1
CASKMDGSNYGYTF | TGTGCCAGCAAGATGGACGGAAGCAACTATGGCTACACCTTC | TRBV6-1 | 14 | TRBJ1-2 | many | .
CASSGRGQGYEQYF | TGTGCCAGCAGCGGTAGAGGGCAGGGTTACGAGCAGTACTTC | TRBV9 | 14 | TRBJ2-7 | many | .
CASTPTLVLGTNEQFF | TGTGCCAGCACCCCTACCCTAGTACTAGGGACCAATGAGCAGTTCTTC | TRBV27 | 16 | TRBJ2-1 | . | .
CASSYLGSNSPLHF | TGTGCCAGCAGTTACTTGGGGAGTAATTCACCCCTCCACTTT | TRBV6-2/TRBV6-3 | 14 | TRBJ1-6 | many | .
CASSWTGTGDYEQYF | TGTGCCAGCAGTTGGACCGGGACAGGTGACTACGAGCAGTACTTC | TRBV6-5 | 15 | TRBJ2-7 | many | TRBD1
CSADRGWNTEAFF | TGCAGCGCCGACAGGGGCTGGAACACTGAAGCTTTCTTT | TRBV29-1 | 13 | TRBJ1-1 | many | TRBD1
CASSLGRDFHEQFF | TGTGCCAGCAGCTTAGGACGGGACTTCCATGAGCAGTTCTTC | TRBV11-1 | 14 | TRBJ2-1 | few | .
CASSLNRQGLEQYF | TGTGCCAGCAGTCTAAATCGGCAAGGTTTGGAGCAGTACTTC | TRBV27 | 14 | TRBJ2-7 | . | .
CSAKGQGNTGELFF | TGCAGTGCCAAGGGACAGGGAAACACCGGGGAGCTGTTTTTT | TRBV20-1 | 14 | TRBJ2-2 | . | TRBD1
CASSQSGQGNTEAFF | TGTGCCAGCAGCCAATCTGGGCAGGGAAACACTGAAGCTTTCTTT | TRBV16 | 15 | TRBJ1-1 | many | .
CSGQGQGENNEQFF | TGCAGCGGGCAAGGACAGGGTGAAAACAATGAGCAGTTCTTC | TRBV29-1 | 14 | TRBJ2-1 | . | TRBD1
CSPAGLASWADTQYF | TGCAGCCCAGCGGGACTAGCGAGTTGGGCAGATACGCAGTATTTT | TRBV29-1 | 15 | TRBJ2-3 | few | TRBD2
CASRVDVSSYNEQFF | TGTGCCAGCAGGGTGGATGTGAGCTCCTACAATGAGCAGTTCTTC | TRBV6-2/TRBV6-3 | 15 | TRBJ2-1 | few | .
CASSSGTGGSTEAFF | TGTGCCAGCAGTTCTGGGACAGGGGGTAGCACTGAAGCTTTCTTT | TRBV12-3/TRBV12-4 | 15 | TRBJ1-1 | many | TRBD1
CASSSSRTGNQPQHF | TGTGCCAGCAGTTCATCCCGGACAGGCAATCAGCCCCAGCATTTT | TRBV27 | 15 | TRBJ1-5 | few | .
CASTHWQGSSYEQYF | TGTGCCAGCACCCATTGGCAGGGGAGCTCCTACGAGCAGTACTTC | TRBV6-5 | 15 | TRBJ2-7 | many | .
CASSATFGAAPDKQYF | TGTGCCAGCAGCGCGACGTTTGGGGCCGCACCCGACAAGCAGTACTTC | TRBV7-9 | 16 | TRBJ2-7 | few | .
CASSEGWVYGYTF | TGTGCCAGCAGTGAAGGTTGGGTCTATGGCTACACCTTC | TRBV6-1 | 13 | TRBJ1-2 | many | .
CASSLNKAGARYEQYF | TGTGCCAGCAGTTTAAACAAAGCAGGGGCGAGGTACGAGCAGTACTTC | TRBV27 | 16 | TRBJ2-7 | few | .
CASGLPDSSSYNEQFF | TGTGCTAGTGGTTTGCCCGACAGCAGCTCCTACAATGAGCAGTTCTTC | TRBV12-5 | 16 | TRBJ2-1 | many | .